One and the same sample provided the 6 T cell receptor beta chains below, sequenced in a study of neurological immune-mediated disorders. TCRdb processed the 5' RACE reads anew with MiXCR; each CDR3 protein has one entry. The table lists over 11,000 distinct CDR3 sequences, approximately 7% of them singletons. The specimen sequenced was CD8+ T cells from blood. All receptors derive from a woman in her thirties or forties in good health.

This chain links TRBV10-1 with TRBJ2-7, with a weak D call TRBD1 (5 bases). The germline gives CDR1 WNHNN, CDR2 SYGVQD (reference sequence). The length of the CDR3 is 12 residues. V lost 4 bases and J 3 bases, leaving 7 bases between the germline ends. CDR3 nucleotides: TGCGCCAGCAGTGTGACAGACTACGAGCAGTACTTC. It yields the protein CASSVTDYEQYF.

This clonotype occurred many times. The rearrangement uses TRBV28 and TRBJ2-1; a weak D match, TRBD2 (6 bases). The CDR3 is made up of 17 amino acids. Trimming removed 6 bases at V and 9 bases at J, with 27 bases between. Germline CDR1 is MDHEN and CDR2 is SYDVKM. The CDR3 protein is CASSFIWDSGGPSEQFF. DNA of the CDR3: TGTGCCAGCAGCTTTATATGGGACTCTGGAGGCCCAAGTGAGCAGTTCTTC. Complete variable domain (other parts from reference TRBV28 and TRBJ2-1): DVKVTQSSRYLVKRTGEKVFLECVQDMDHENMFWYRQDPGLGLRLIYFSYDVKMKEKGDIPEGYSVSREKKERFSLILESASTNQTSMYLCASSFIWDSGGPSEQFFGPGTRLTVL.

This clonotype occurred many times. The chain employs TRBV28 and TRBJ2-2; 10 bases are a match to TRBD1. Germline V gene data show CDR1 as MDHEN and CDR2 as SYDVKM. The ends lost 2 bases at V and 6 bases at J; junction bases unmatched: 3. The length of the CDR3 is 15 residues. CDR3 sequence: CASSLGTGDPGELFF. The CDR3 DNA is TGTGCCAGCAGTTTAGGGACAGGGGACCCCGGGGAGCTGTTTTTT.

This clonotype showed up many times. The chain uses TRBV2 and TRBJ2-5, with 11 bases identical to TRBD2. Germline values: CDR1 SNHLY, CDR2 FYNNEI. The CDR3 covers 13 residues. Unmatched junction bases numbered 6, after V lost 10 bases and J lost 5 bases. CDR3 nucleotides: TGTGCCACGGATAGCGGGAGGGCTGAGACCCAGTACTTC. This translates into CATDSGRAETQYF.

The genes are TRBV2 and TRBJ1-2, with D possibly TRBD1 on 5 matching bases. Trimming removed 3 bases at V and 1 base at J, with 21 bases between. The length of the CDR3 is 18 residues. CDR1 is SNHLY, CDR2 FYNNEI, per germline. The chain's CDR3 is CASSEVGLSEVYNYGYTF. The DNA of the CDR3 is TGTGCCAGCAGTGAGGTGGGGCTCTCAGAAGTTTATAACTATGGCTACACCTTC. Complete variable domain (other parts from reference TRBV2 and TRBJ1-2): EPEVTQTPSHQVTQMGQEVILRCVPISNHLYFYWYRQILGQKVEFLVSFYNNEISEKSEIFDDQFSVERPDGSNFTLKIRSTKLEDSAMYFCASSEVGLSEVYNYGYTFGSGTRLTVV.

This clonotype has a count of ten or more. The chain employs TRBV6-5 and TRBJ1-1; 10 bases agree with TRBD1. CDR3 length equals 13 residues. The J segment lost 4 bases and the V segment lost 6 bases, leaving 2 bases of the junction unmatched. The germline CDR1 and CDR2 sequences are MNHEY and SVGAGI. CDR3 in amino acids: CASRWTGGTEAFF. CDR3 DNA sequence: TGTGCCAGCAGGTGGACAGGGGGCACTGAAGCTTTCTTT.